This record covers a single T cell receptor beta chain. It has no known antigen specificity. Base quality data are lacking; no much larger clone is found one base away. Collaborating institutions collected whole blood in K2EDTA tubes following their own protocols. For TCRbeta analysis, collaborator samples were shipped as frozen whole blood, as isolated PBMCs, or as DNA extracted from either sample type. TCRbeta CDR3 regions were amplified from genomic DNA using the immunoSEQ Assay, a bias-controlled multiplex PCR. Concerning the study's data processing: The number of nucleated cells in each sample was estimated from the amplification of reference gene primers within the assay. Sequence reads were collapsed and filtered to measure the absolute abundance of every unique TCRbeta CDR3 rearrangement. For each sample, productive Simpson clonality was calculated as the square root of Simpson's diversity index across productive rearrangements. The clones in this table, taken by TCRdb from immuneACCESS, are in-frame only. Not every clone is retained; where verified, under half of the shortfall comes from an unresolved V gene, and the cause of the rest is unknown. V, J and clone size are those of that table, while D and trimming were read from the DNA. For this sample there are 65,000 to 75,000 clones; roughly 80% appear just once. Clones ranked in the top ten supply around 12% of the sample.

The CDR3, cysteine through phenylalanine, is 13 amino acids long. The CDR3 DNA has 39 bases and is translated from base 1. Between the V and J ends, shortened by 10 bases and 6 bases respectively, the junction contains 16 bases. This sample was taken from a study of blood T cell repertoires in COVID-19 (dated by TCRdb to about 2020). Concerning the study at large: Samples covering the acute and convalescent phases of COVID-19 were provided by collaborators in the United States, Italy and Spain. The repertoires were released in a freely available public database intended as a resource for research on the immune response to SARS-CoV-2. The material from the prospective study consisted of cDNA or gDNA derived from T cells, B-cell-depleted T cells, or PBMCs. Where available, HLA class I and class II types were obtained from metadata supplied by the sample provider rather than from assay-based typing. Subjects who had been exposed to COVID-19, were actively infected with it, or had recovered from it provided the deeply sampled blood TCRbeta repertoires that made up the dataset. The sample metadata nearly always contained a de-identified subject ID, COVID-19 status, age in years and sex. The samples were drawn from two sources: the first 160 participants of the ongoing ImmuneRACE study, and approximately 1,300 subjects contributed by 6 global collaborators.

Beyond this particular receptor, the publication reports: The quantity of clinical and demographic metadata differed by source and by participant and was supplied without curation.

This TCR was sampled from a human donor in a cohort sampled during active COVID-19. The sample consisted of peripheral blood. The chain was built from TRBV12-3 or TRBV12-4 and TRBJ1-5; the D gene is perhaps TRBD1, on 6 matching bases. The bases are TGTGCCACCCAAGGGAGGGGGGGTCAGCCCCAGCATTTT. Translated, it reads CATQGRGGQPQHF.